This T cell receptor (beta chain) was found in a study of identical twins. This clonotype was seen only a few times. TCRdb recomputed calls from the 5' RACE reads with MiXCR, one row per CDR3 protein. The table includes under 800,000 distinct CDR3 sequences, less than 25% detected once. Germline CDR1 SGHAT, CDR2 FQNNGV. The V gene end was trimmed by 5 bases and the J gene end by 4 bases; junction bases not matched to a gene: 16. CDR3 length: 18 residues. The data were also submitted as part of a second study, on T cells expressing NK-cell markers. According to that study: Seven donors tested HCMV-seropositive and one tested seronegative among the eight sequenced. Leadership of the CD3+CD56-NKG2C+ fraction also belonged to these clonotypes in four donors. HCMV specificity was not established for the expanded NKG2C+ T cell clones.

The chain uses TRBV11-2 and TRBJ2-5, with TRBD1 matching 10 bases. The sample consisted of PBMCs. The TCR originated in a woman in her late teens or twenties in good health. The CDR3 nucleotides read TGTGCCAGCAGCCCGCAAAACCGGTGGACAGGGGGAGTAGAGACCCAGTACTTC. Encoded protein: CASSPQNRWTGGVETQYF.